This is a list of T cell receptor beta chains from one sample in a study of blood T cell repertoires in COVID-19. TCRdb's copy holds only in-frame clones and misses some; the assay was immunoSEQ multiplex PCR. This sample has about 50,000 clones, with about nine tenths found just once. The sequenced material came from peripheral blood. These TCRs come from a woman at least 80 years old with COVID-19, enrolled during active disease. CDR3s include the opening cysteine and the closing phenylalanine or tryptophan. A D gene is named only where the DNA matches it firmly. Only part of the rows carry a size: once, few, many, or a class if the clone is expanded.

D gene: -
clone size: -
J gene: TRBJ1-6
V gene: TRBV5-4
CDR3 DNA: TGTGCCAGCAGCTTGGGGGCAGGCCTAAGAAATTCACCCCTCCACTTT
CDR3 protein: CASSLGAGLRNSPLHF

D gene: TRBD1
clone size: -
J gene: TRBJ1-1
V gene: TRBV9
CDR3 DNA: TGTGCCAGCAGCGAGGGGGGACAGGGGCGGATGAACACTGAAGCTTTCTTT
CDR3 protein: CASSEGGQGRMNTEAFF

D gene: -
clone size: -
J gene: TRBJ1-6
V gene: TRBV4-2
CDR3 DNA: TGTGCCAGCAGCCAAGATGTAGACTCTGGTACACCCCTCCACTTT
CDR3 protein: CASSQDVDSGTPLHF

D gene: -
clone size: -
J gene: TRBJ1-3
V gene: TRBV20-1
CDR3 DNA: TGCAGTGCTAGTGGCCAACAAGGAAACACCATATATTTT
CDR3 protein: CSASGQQGNTIYF

D gene: TRBD1
clone size: -
J gene: TRBJ1-5
V gene: TRBV2
CDR3 DNA: TGTGCCAGCAGTCTCGGGACAGGGGCAACTGTGCCCCAGCATTTT
CDR3 protein: CASSLGTGATVPQHF

D gene: -
clone size: -
J gene: TRBJ2-1
V gene: TRBV3-1/TRBV3-2
CDR3 DNA: TGTGCCAGCAGGGGGGCCAATGAGCAGTTCTTC
CDR3 protein: CASRGANEQFF

D gene: -
clone size: -
J gene: TRBJ1-2
V gene: TRBV6-5
CDR3 DNA: TGTGCCAGCTTTGACCGGGACACCCGACAAGGCTACACCTTC
CDR3 protein: CASFDRDTRQGYTF

D gene: TRBD2
clone size: -
J gene: TRBJ2-1
V gene: TRBV10-3
CDR3 DNA: TGTGCCATCAGCGGGACTACCAACAATGAGCAGTTCTTC
CDR3 protein: CAISGTTNNEQFF

D gene: -
clone size: -
J gene: TRBJ2-5
V gene: TRBV16
CDR3 DNA: TGTGCCAGCAGCCAATCGGGCCCGGGGGGCACCCAAGAGACCCAGTACTTC
CDR3 protein: CASSQSGPGGTQETQYF

D gene: TRBD1
clone size: -
J gene: TRBJ1-2
V gene: TRBV28
CDR3 DNA: TGTGCCAGCACCTCTGAGGGACAGGGCGTCAACTATGGCTACACCTTC
CDR3 protein: CASTSEGQGVNYGYTF

D gene: -
clone size: -
J gene: TRBJ1-4
V gene: TRBV7-9
CDR3 DNA: TGTGCCAGCAGCTCCAATTCGGAGGGGAGGAAACTGTTTTTT
CDR3 protein: CASSSNSEGRKLFF

D gene: -
clone size: once
J gene: TRBJ2-7
V gene: TRBV7-9
CDR3 DNA: TGTGCCAGCAGCTGGCTCAGTACCCCCTACGAGCAGTACTTC
CDR3 protein: CASSWLSTPYEQYF

D gene: TRBD1
clone size: -
J gene: TRBJ1-5
V gene: TRBV12-5
CDR3 DNA: TGTGCTAGTGCCGAACATACAGGGGACGCTCAGCCCCAGCATTTT
CDR3 protein: CASAEHTGDAQPQHF

D gene: -
clone size: -
J gene: TRBJ1-4
V gene: TRBV19
CDR3 DNA: TGTGCCAGTAGTAGTCAGGGGTTTGACGAAAAACTGTTTTTT
CDR3 protein: CASSSQGFDEKLFF

D gene: TRBD1
clone size: medium-sized
J gene: TRBJ1-2
V gene: TRBV6-5
CDR3 DNA: TGTGCCAGCAGACATGAGAGGACAGGGTGGAATGGCTACACCTTC
CDR3 protein: CASRHERTGWNGYTF

D gene: TRBD1
clone size: few
J gene: TRBJ2-5
V gene: TRBV7-9
CDR3 DNA: TGTGCCAGCAGCTCGACAGGGACCGAGACCCAGTACTTC
CDR3 protein: CASSSTGTETQYF

D gene: TRBD2
clone size: -
J gene: TRBJ2-7
V gene: TRBV6-1
CDR3 DNA: TGTGCCAGCAGATCAACTTCTAGCGGGAGCTACGAGCAGTACTTC
CDR3 protein: CASRSTSSGSYEQYF

D gene: -
clone size: -
J gene: TRBJ1-5
V gene: TRBV20-1
CDR3 DNA: TGCAGTGCTAGTAGGGGTAATCAGCCCCAGCATTTT
CDR3 protein: CSASRGNQPQHF

D gene: TRBD2
clone size: -
J gene: TRBJ2-7
V gene: TRBV27
CDR3 DNA: TGTGCCAGCAGCCTAGTAGCGGGGAGCTCCTACGAGCAGTACTTC
CDR3 protein: CASSLVAGSSYEQYF

D gene: TRBD1
clone size: -
J gene: TRBJ1-4
V gene: TRBV6-5
CDR3 DNA: TGTGCCAGCAGTTACCGGGACAGGGCGGCTAATGAAAAACTGTTTTTT
CDR3 protein: CASSYRDRAANEKLFF

D gene: -
clone size: -
J gene: TRBJ1-2
V gene: TRBV7-9
CDR3 DNA: TGTGCCAGCATTGGTACAGGGCGGAATGGCTACACCTTC
CDR3 protein: CASIGTGRNGYTF

D gene: TRBD2
clone size: once
J gene: TRBJ2-7
V gene: TRBV7-2
CDR3 DNA: TGTGCCAGCAGCTCGGGGAGCGGGAATGAGCAGTACTTC
CDR3 protein: CASSSGSGNEQYF

D gene: -
clone size: -
J gene: TRBJ2-1
V gene: TRBV6-5
CDR3 DNA: TGTGCCAGCGGATATACAGGGTTCGGATACATTGAGCAGTTCTTC
CDR3 protein: CASGYTGFGYIEQFF

D gene: -
clone size: -
J gene: TRBJ1-5
V gene: TRBV7-8
CDR3 DNA: TGTGCCAGCAGCCCACAGGTGGGAAATCAGCCCCAGCATTTT
CDR3 protein: CASSPQVGNQPQHF

D gene: TRBD1
clone size: -
J gene: TRBJ2-2
V gene: TRBV5-6
CDR3 DNA: TGTGCCAGCAGCTTGGAAGGGACAGGGGCCTCCGGGGAGCTGTTTTTT
CDR3 protein: CASSLEGTGASGELFF

D gene: TRBD2
clone size: -
J gene: TRBJ2-1
V gene: TRBV19
CDR3 DNA: TGTGCCAGTAGTAAGGTACTAGCGGGCTCGAGCTCCTACAATGAGCAGTTCTTC
CDR3 protein: CASSKVLAGSSSYNEQFF

D gene: TRBD1
clone size: -
J gene: TRBJ1-3
V gene: TRBV5-4
CDR3 DNA: TGTGCCAGCAGCATCGGACCAGTGACAGGGGCCACCATATATTTT
CDR3 protein: CASSIGPVTGATIYF

D gene: -
clone size: few
J gene: TRBJ1-4
V gene: TRBV6-5
CDR3 DNA: TGTGCCAGCAGCGTCCAGGGAACAACTAATGAAAAACTGTTTTTT
CDR3 protein: CASSVQGTTNEKLFF

D gene: -
clone size: -
J gene: TRBJ2-5
V gene: TRBV7-8
CDR3 DNA: TGTGCCAGCAGCTTAGCGCTCTCCCAGGCCCAGTACTTC
CDR3 protein: CASSLALSQAQYF

D gene: -
clone size: -
J gene: TRBJ1-1
V gene: TRBV18
CDR3 DNA: TGTGCCAGCTCACAAGGGGGTAGCACTGAAGCTTTCTTT
CDR3 protein: CASSQGGSTEAFF

D gene: -
clone size: -
J gene: TRBJ1-2
V gene: TRBV18
CDR3 DNA: TGTGCCAGCTCACCACAGCAGGGCGAGAGCTACACCTTC
CDR3 protein: CASSPQQGESYTF

D gene: TRBD1
clone size: -
J gene: TRBJ1-5
V gene: TRBV15
CDR3 DNA: TGTGCCACCAGCAGAACCACCGGGACAGGCGAAGGTAATCAGCCCCAGCATTTT
CDR3 protein: CATSRTTGTGEGNQPQHF

D gene: TRBD1
clone size: -
J gene: TRBJ1-5
V gene: TRBV5-1
CDR3 DNA: TGCGCCAGCAGCTTGGCCGGGACAGAGCTTCAGCCCCAGCATTTT
CDR3 protein: CASSLAGTELQPQHF

D gene: -
clone size: -
J gene: TRBJ1-5
V gene: TRBV19
CDR3 DNA: TGTGCCAGTAGTATTGGGCCAGTTAGCAATCAGCCCCAGCATTTT
CDR3 protein: CASSIGPVSNQPQHF

D gene: -
clone size: once
J gene: TRBJ1-1
V gene: TRBV18
CDR3 DNA: TGTGCCAGCTCACCACCGTGGACCACGGCGGGGAGAAGCACTGAAGCTTTCTTT
CDR3 protein: CASSPPWTTAGRSTEAFF

D gene: -
clone size: -
J gene: TRBJ1-1
V gene: TRBV6-5
CDR3 DNA: TGTGCCAGCAGGTTACAGGCGAACACTGAAGCTTTCTTT
CDR3 protein: CASRLQANTEAFF

D gene: -
clone size: -
J gene: TRBJ1-6
V gene: TRBV6-6
CDR3 DNA: TGTGCCAGCACACAGGGCGACTATAATTCACCCCTCCACTTT
CDR3 protein: CASTQGDYNSPLHF

D gene: -
clone size: -
J gene: TRBJ2-1
V gene: TRBV24-1
CDR3 DNA: TGTGCCACCAGTGATCCTAACTACAATGAGCAGTTCTTC
CDR3 protein: CATSDPNYNEQFF

D gene: -
clone size: -
J gene: TRBJ2-7
V gene: TRBV14
CDR3 DNA: TGTGCCAGCAGCCAAGAACTGACTGGAAACGAGCAGTACTTC
CDR3 protein: CASSQELTGNEQYF

D gene: TRBD2
clone size: -
J gene: TRBJ2-3
V gene: TRBV5-4
CDR3 DNA: TGTGCCAGCAGCCCGCTAGCGGGGATGGCAGATACGCAGTATTTT
CDR3 protein: CASSPLAGMADTQYF

D gene: -
clone size: -
J gene: TRBJ1-2
V gene: TRBV3-1/TRBV3-2
CDR3 DNA: TGTGCCAGCAGCCGAAGCGACATCCAGGGGCTTCATGGCTACACCTTC
CDR3 protein: CASSRSDIQGLHGYTF

D gene: TRBD2
clone size: -
J gene: TRBJ2-7
V gene: TRBV5-1
CDR3 DNA: TGCGCCAGCACGTGGAGCGGGGACCTATACGAGCAGTACTTC
CDR3 protein: CASTWSGDLYEQYF

D gene: -
clone size: few
J gene: TRBJ1-5
V gene: TRBV19
CDR3 DNA: TGTGCCAGCCTCCGATCCCCAGTCAGCAATCAGCCCCAGCATTTT
CDR3 protein: CASLRSPVSNQPQHF

D gene: TRBD1
clone size: -
J gene: TRBJ1-1
V gene: TRBV6-2/TRBV6-3
CDR3 DNA: TGTGCCAGCAGTTATCCCAGGGGGGCGTGGAACACTGAAGCTTTCTTT
CDR3 protein: CASSYPRGAWNTEAFF

D gene: -
clone size: -
J gene: TRBJ2-5
V gene: TRBV5-1
CDR3 DNA: TGCGCCAGCAGCTTGGCGGGTGGGGCGGAAGAGACCCAGTACTTC
CDR3 protein: CASSLAGGAEETQYF

D gene: -
clone size: -
J gene: TRBJ2-5
V gene: TRBV29-1
CDR3 DNA: TGCAGCGTTCGTCATGGGAGTCTACGGCTATACTTC
CDR3 protein: CSVRHGSLRLYF

D gene: TRBD1
clone size: -
J gene: TRBJ2-1
V gene: TRBV7-9
CDR3 DNA: TGTGCCAGCAGCTCCGGACAGGGGATTGTCAATGAGCAGTTCTTC
CDR3 protein: CASSSGQGIVNEQFF

D gene: TRBD1
clone size: -
J gene: TRBJ1-2
V gene: TRBV19
CDR3 DNA: TGTGCCAGTACCATAGGACAGGGGGCGCCCCATGGCTACACCTTC
CDR3 protein: CASTIGQGAPHGYTF

D gene: TRBD1
clone size: -
J gene: TRBJ1-2
V gene: TRBV19
CDR3 DNA: TGTGCCAGTAGCGATCCCAGGGGGCGCTACGACTATGGCTACACCTTC
CDR3 protein: CASSDPRGRYDYGYTF

D gene: -
clone size: few
J gene: TRBJ1-5
V gene: TRBV10-3
CDR3 DNA: TGTGCCATCAGTGAACAGGACAGTGCTTTCAATCAGCCCCAGCATTTT
CDR3 protein: CAISEQDSAFNQPQHF

D gene: -
clone size: -
J gene: TRBJ1-1
V gene: TRBV5-1
CDR3 DNA: TGCGCCAGCAGCTTGTTGCAACGACTCAACACTGAAGCTTTCTTT
CDR3 protein: CASSLLQRLNTEAFF

D gene: -
clone size: -
J gene: TRBJ2-3
V gene: TRBV2
CDR3 DNA: TGTGCCAGCAGTGACGGGTTTTCAGATACGCAGTATTTT
CDR3 protein: CASSDGFSDTQYF

D gene: -
clone size: -
J gene: TRBJ2-7
V gene: TRBV6-5
CDR3 DNA: TGTGCCAGCAGCTCGGTGGGCGGGGCTGCCTACGAGCAGTACTTC
CDR3 protein: CASSSVGGAAYEQYF

D gene: -
clone size: -
J gene: TRBJ1-4
V gene: TRBV28
CDR3 DNA: TGTGCCAGCAGTTTACCGGGGAGTACTAATGAAAAACTGTTTTTT
CDR3 protein: CASSLPGSTNEKLFF

D gene: -
clone size: -
J gene: TRBJ1-3
V gene: TRBV3-1/TRBV3-2
CDR3 DNA: TGTGCCAGCAGCCACCTGGTGGGCGAGGGCACCATATATTTT
CDR3 protein: CASSHLVGEGTIYF

D gene: -
clone size: -
J gene: TRBJ1-1
V gene: TRBV5-1
CDR3 DNA: TGCGCCAGCAGCTTGGCAAACAGGAACACTGAAGCTTTCTTT
CDR3 protein: CASSLANRNTEAFF

D gene: -
clone size: -
J gene: TRBJ1-1
V gene: TRBV7-6
CDR3 DNA: TGTGCCAGCAGCTTAGGGGGCAACTTGAACACTGAAGCTTTCTTT
CDR3 protein: CASSLGGNLNTEAFF

D gene: TRBD1
clone size: -
J gene: TRBJ1-2
V gene: TRBV5-4
CDR3 DNA: TGTGCCAGCAGCTTGTTCGACAGGGGTGGTTCTGGCTACACCTTC
CDR3 protein: CASSLFDRGGSGYTF

D gene: -
clone size: once
J gene: TRBJ2-7
V gene: TRBV6-6
CDR3 DNA: TGTGCCAGCAGTCCCCGCACGGGGCAGTACTTC
CDR3 protein: CASSPRTGQYF